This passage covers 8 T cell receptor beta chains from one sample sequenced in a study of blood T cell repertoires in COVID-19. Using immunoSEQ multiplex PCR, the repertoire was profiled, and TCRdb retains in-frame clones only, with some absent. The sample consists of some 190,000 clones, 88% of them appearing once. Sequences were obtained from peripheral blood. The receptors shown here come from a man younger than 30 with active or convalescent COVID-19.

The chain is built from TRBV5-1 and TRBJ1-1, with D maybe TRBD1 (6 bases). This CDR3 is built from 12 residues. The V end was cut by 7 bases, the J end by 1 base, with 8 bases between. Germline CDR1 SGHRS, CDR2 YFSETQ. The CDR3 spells CASLGQNTEAFF. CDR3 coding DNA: TGCGCCAGCTTGGGACAGAACACTGAAGCTTTCTTT.

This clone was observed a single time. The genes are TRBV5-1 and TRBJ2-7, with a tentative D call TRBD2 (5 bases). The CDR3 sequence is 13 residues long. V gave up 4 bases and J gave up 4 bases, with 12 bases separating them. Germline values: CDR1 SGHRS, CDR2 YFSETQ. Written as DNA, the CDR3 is TGCGCCAGCAGCGTCGGGATCTTTTACGAGCAGTACTTC. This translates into CASSVGIFYEQYF.

CDR3: CASSLEGSGRTETQYF. The CDR3 DNA reads as TGTGCCAGCAGCTTGGAGGGCAGCGGGAGGACGGAGACCCAGTACTTC. The rearrangement links TRBV5-5 to TRBJ2-5; 9 positions match TRBD2. J lost 5 bases, V lost 0 bases, and 8 bases had no gene match. The V gene's germline CDR1 is SGHKS and CDR2 YYEKEE (reference sequence). This CDR3 has 16 amino acids.

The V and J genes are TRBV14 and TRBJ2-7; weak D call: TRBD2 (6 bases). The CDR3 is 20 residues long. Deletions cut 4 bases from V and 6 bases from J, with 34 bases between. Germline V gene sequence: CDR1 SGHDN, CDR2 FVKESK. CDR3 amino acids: CASSPFGDSASEGLVGEQYF. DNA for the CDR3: TGTGCCAGCAGCCCCTTTGGAGACTCCGCGTCGGAGGGGTTGGTCGGCGAGCAGTACTTC.

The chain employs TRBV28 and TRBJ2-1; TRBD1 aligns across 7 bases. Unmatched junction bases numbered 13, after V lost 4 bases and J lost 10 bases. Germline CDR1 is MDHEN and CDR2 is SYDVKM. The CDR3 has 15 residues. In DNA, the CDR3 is TGTGCCAGCAGTTGGTCCAGGGGGTTCAGGGAGGAGCAGTTCTTC. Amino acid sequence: CASSWSRGFREEQFF.

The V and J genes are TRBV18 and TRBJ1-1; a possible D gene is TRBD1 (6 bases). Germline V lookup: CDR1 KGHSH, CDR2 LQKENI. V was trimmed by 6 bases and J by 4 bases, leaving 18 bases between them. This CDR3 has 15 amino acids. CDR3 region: CASSPSGGGITEAFF. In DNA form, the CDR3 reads TGTGCCAGCTCCCCCTCGGGGGGGGGCATCACTGAAGCTTTCTTT.

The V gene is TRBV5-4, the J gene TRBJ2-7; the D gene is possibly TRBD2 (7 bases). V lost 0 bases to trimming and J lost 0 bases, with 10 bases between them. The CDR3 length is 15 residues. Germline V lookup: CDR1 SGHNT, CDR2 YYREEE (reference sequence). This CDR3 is CASSLARGASYEQYF. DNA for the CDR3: TGTGCCAGCAGCTTGGCCCGGGGGGCCTCCTACGAGCAGTACTTC.

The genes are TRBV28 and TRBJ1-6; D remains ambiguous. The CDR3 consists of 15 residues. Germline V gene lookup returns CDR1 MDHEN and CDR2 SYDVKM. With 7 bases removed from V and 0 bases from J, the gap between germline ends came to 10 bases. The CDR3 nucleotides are TGTGCCAGCACCACGTGGAGCTCCTATAATTCACCCCTCCACTTT. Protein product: CASTTWSSYNSPLHF.